Below, 26 T cell receptor beta chains from the same sample are listed, as sequenced in a study of T cells in Graves' hyperthyroidism and ophthalmopathy. TCR beta CDR3 sequences were amplified from RNA transcripts. Using the HTBI primer set, a first-round RT-PCR was run on the TCR CDR3. TCRdb fed the multiplex PCR reads into MiXCR, producing one record per CDR3 protein. The sample has about 600,000 distinct CDR3 sequences, 11% to 15% seen once. The sample consisted of blood. These receptors came from a young woman with Graves' ophthalmopathy.

This clonotype was detected only a few times. The V call is TRBV5-8, the J call TRBJ2-6, with 7 bases matching TRBD1. Germline assignment: CDR1 SGHTS and CDR2 YDEGEE. This CDR3 is built from 17 residues. V was pared by 4 bases and J by 0 bases, with 7 bases of the junction left unmatched. CDR3 residues: CASSPDRRISGANVLTF. CDR3 nucleotides: TGTGCCAGCAGCCCGGACAGGCGTATCTCTGGGGCCAACGTCCTGACTTTC.

In its sample, this clonotype was seen many times. The genes are TRBV7-9 and TRBJ2-1, with TRBD2 matching over 9 bases. V trimming: 2 bases; J trimming: 7 bases; junction bases outside the gene matches: 6. The CDR3 is 15 residues long. Per the germline V gene, CDR1 is SEHNR and CDR2 is FQNEAQ (reference sequence). The CDR3, as DNA: TGTGCCAGCAGCTTAACGGCTAGCGGGATAAATGAGCAGTTCTTC. It codes for CASSLTASGINEQFF.

This clonotype was detected a few times. V is TRBV4-1 and J is TRBJ2-3; no firm D call. This CDR3 is built from 14 residues. Trimming pared 3 bases from V and 7 bases from J, leaving 14 bases between. Germline CDR1 is MGHRA and CDR2 is YSYEKL. The CDR3 region is CASSQSRVGNTQYF. CDR3 DNA sequence: TGCGCCAGCAGCCAGAGCCGCGTTGGAAATACGCAGTATTTT.

This clonotype has only one observation. A clone one base away is much larger, so this may be a read error. The chain couples TRBV7-8 to TRBJ2-7; the match to TRBD2 covers 14 bases. With 3 bases clipped from V and 3 bases from J, the junction kept 7 bases outside the gene matches. The CDR3 has 17 residues. Germline V gene data show CDR1 as SGHVS and CDR2 as FQNEAQ. In nucleotides, the CDR3 is TGTGCCAGCAGCTTGTGGACTAGCGGGAGGAACTTCTACGAGCAGTACTTC. This encodes CASSLWTSGRNFYEQYF. Full variable domain (missing parts from reference TRBV7-8 and TRBJ2-7): GAGVSQSPRYKVAKRGQDVALRCDPISGHVSLFWYQQALGQGPEFLTYFQNEAQLDKSGLPSDRFFAERPEGSVSTLKIQRTQQEDSAVYLCASSLWTSGRNFYEQYFGPGTRLTVT.

The V and J genes are TRBV11-2 and TRBJ2-2; D gene ambiguous. This CDR3 comprises 15 residues. Looked up from germline, CDR1 is SGHAT and CDR2 is FQNNGV. Trimming cost V 5 bases and J 5 bases, with 15 bases left between them. Here the CDR3 DNA reads TGTGCCAGCAGCCAAGAAGGGTCGGAAACCGGGGAGCTGTTTTTT. This sequence encodes CASSQEGSETGELFF.

This clonotype appeared many times. The chain is built from TRBV5-1 and TRBJ2-7; TRBD1 matches at 8 bases. Trimming removed 4 bases from V and 4 bases from J; junction bases left unmatched: 10. CDR3 size: 15 residues. CDR1 is SGHRS, CDR2 YFSETQ, per germline. The CDR3 is CASSPAGTGHYEQYF. DNA for the CDR3: TGCGCCAGCAGCCCGGCCGGGACAGGCCATTACGAGCAGTACTTC.

At least ten counts were recorded for this clonotype. V usage is TRBV27 and J usage is TRBJ2-7; 10 bases line up with TRBD2. Trimming took 2 bases from V and 6 from J; bases not matched to a gene: 7. CDR1 and CDR2 from the germline V gene are MNHEY and SMNVEV (reference sequence). The CDR3 loop spans 15 amino acids. CDR3 sequence: CASSLPSAGGIEQYF. CDR3 DNA sequence: TGTGCCAGCAGTTTACCCTCAGCGGGAGGGATCGAGCAGTACTTC.

Only a few counts were recorded for this clonotype. This rearrangement joins TRBV7-9 to TRBJ1-1; D may be TRBD1 (5 bases). Deletions cut 3 bases from V and 0 bases from J, with 14 bases between. CDR3 length: 16 residues. The germline V gene has CDR1 SEHNR and CDR2 FQNEAQ (reference sequence). This chain's CDR3 is CASSFLPGTLNTEAFF. Written as DNA, the CDR3 is TGTGCCAGCAGCTTTCTGCCAGGGACCCTGAACACTGAAGCTTTCTTT.

This clonotype was observed many times. The chain has TRBV6-1 and TRBJ1-1; D gene ambiguous. The CDR3 runs 11 residues. From germline, CDR1 is MNHNS and CDR2 SASEGT. V lost 7 bases and J lost 8, with 11 bases in between. This CDR3 reads CASTDGLEAFF. In DNA form, the CDR3 reads TGTGCCAGCACTGACGGTCTCGAAGCTTTCTTT.

The chain joins TRBV29-1 to TRBJ1-2; 9 bases map to TRBD1. This CDR3 spans 14 amino acids. Germline loops: CDR1 SQVTM, CDR2 ANQGSEA. V trimming: 2 bases; J trimming: 1 base; junction bases outside the gene matches: 2. The CDR3 DNA reads as TGCAGCGTTGAATGGGACAGGGTTAACTATGGCTACACCTTC. This gives the protein CSVEWDRVNYGYTF.

This clonotype was observed at least ten times. This chain connects TRBV7-3 to TRBJ2-7; 8 bases are a match to TRBD2. The CDR3 covers 15 residues. The ends lost 5 bases at V and 7 bases at J; junction bases unmatched: 13. Germline CDR1 SGHTA, CDR2 FQGTGA. DNA for the CDR3: TGTGCCAGCAGCGAACAAGCGGGAGCCTCGTCAGAGCAGTACTTC. This translates into CASSEQAGASSEQYF. The variable domain in full, with the rest retrieved from reference TRBV7-3 and TRBJ2-7, is GAGVSQTPSNKVTEKGKYVELRCDPISGHTALYWYRQSLGQGPEFLIYFQGTGAADDSGLPNDRFFAVRPEGSVSTLKIQRTERGDSAVYLCASSEQAGASSEQYFGPGTRLTVT.

In its sample, this clonotype was seen many times. The CDR3 reads CASSLEGLAIYEQYF. In nucleotides, the CDR3 is TGTGCCAGCAGCTTAGAGGGACTAGCGATCTACGAGCAGTACTTC. The V and J genes are TRBV7-2 and TRBJ2-7, with TRBD2 identical over 10 bases. Germline-derived CDR1 and CDR2 are SGHTA and FQGNSA. Trimming at V came to 1 base and at J to 3 bases, leaving 3 bases not matched to a gene. The CDR3 loop spans 15 amino acids.

Note on this clonotype: This may arise from a read error, as a much more abundant clone is one base away. The genes are TRBV20-1 and TRBJ2-1; D may be TRBD2 (6 bases). V gave up 7 bases and J gave up 3 bases, with 22 bases separating them. The CDR3 is 16 residues long. Germline lookup yields CDR1 DFQATT and CDR2 SNEGSKA (reference sequence). This chain's CDR3 is CSVTTLQTRYYNEQFF. The CDR3 DNA reads as TGCAGTGTTACCACACTCCAGACTAGATACTACAATGAGCAGTTCTTC.

This sequence joins TRBV15 and TRBJ2-7, with 7 positions matching TRBD1. V shed 0 bases, J shed 0 bases, and the junction held 11 bases outside the gene matches. The germline V gene has CDR1 LNHNV and CDR2 YYDKDF (reference sequence). This CDR3 is built from 18 residues. CDR3 coding DNA: TGTGCCACCAGCAGAGAGGCCCCCGACAGGGTCAACTCCTACGAGCAGTACTTC. Protein product: CATSREAPDRVNSYEQYF.

This clonotype was found a few times. One end of the junction is discordant with germline, which a read error may explain. The chain joins TRBV4-3 to TRBJ1-1; possibly TRBD1 for D (5 bases). CDR1 is LGHNA and CDR2 is YSLEER in the germline V gene. This CDR3 region has 15 residues. CDR3 nucleotide sequence: TGCGCCGGCAGCCAGTACAGGCTCGAAAACACTGAAGCTTTCTTT. It codes for CAGSQYRLENTEAFF.

The V call is TRBV7-3, the J call TRBJ2-7, with TRBD2 as a possible D gene (5 bases). This CDR3 has 13 amino acids. The V end lost 8 bases, the J end lost 3 bases, and 14 bases lay between the germline ends. CDR1 is SGHTA, CDR2 FQGTGA, per germline. The CDR3: CASLLRAVYEQYV. In DNA form, the CDR3 reads TGTGCCAGCCTCTTGAGGGCAGTCTACGAGCAGTACGTC.

This clonotype has at least ten counts. The chain recombines TRBV12-5 with TRBJ2-1; no reliable D call. The CDR3 has 15 amino acids. V lost 0 bases, J lost 3 bases, and 9 bases lay in between. Looked up from germline, CDR1 is LGHNT and CDR2 is FRNRAP. In DNA form, the CDR3 reads TGTGCTAGTGGTTTGGTACGAGGCAGCTACAATGAGCAGTTCTTC. Translated, it gives CASGLVRGSYNEQFF.

About this clonotype: The CDR3 does not end in the conserved phenylalanine or tryptophan, so this is likely a read error. This chain links TRBV18 with TRBJ2-2; D is possibly TRBD2 (6 bases). This CDR3 has 15 residues. V lost 3 bases, J lost 4 bases, and 12 bases lay in between. The germline V gene has CDR1 KGHSH and CDR2 LQKENI. The CDR3 DNA reads as TGTGCCAGCTCACCCGGGACTGCTCCCACCGGGGAGCTGTTTTCT. Amino acids: CASSPGTAPTGELFS.

This clonotype showed up many times. V usage is TRBV13 and J usage is TRBJ1-2; 7 bases line up with TRBD1. The germline V gene has CDR1 PRHDT and CDR2 FYEKMQ (reference sequence). There are 17 residues in the CDR3. Trimming removed 0 bases from V and 0 bases from J; junction bases left unmatched: 7. The CDR3 bases are TGTGCCAGCAGCTTAGGGACAGGGTCCCATGCTAACTATGGCTACACCTTC. It specifies CASSLGTGSHANYGYTF.

The rearrangement links TRBV7-8 to TRBJ2-3; TRBD2 aligns across 9 bases. CDR1 and CDR2 (germline): SGHVS, FQNEAQ. The junction had 7 bases not matched to a gene; V was cut back by 3 bases and J by 0 bases. This CDR3 is 17 amino acids long. CDR3 bases: TGTGCCAGCAGCTTGGGGTCTAGCGGGACTAGCACAGATACGCAGTATTTT. It yields the protein CASSLGSSGTSTDTQYF.

This clonotype has ten or more counts. The chain couples TRBV24-1 to TRBJ2-5; tentative D call: TRBD2 (6 bases). Trimming shortened V by 0 bases and J by 2 bases, and 12 bases separated the two germline ends. Germline V gives CDR1 KGHDR, CDR2 SFDVKD. The CDR3 runs 16 residues. CDR3 coding DNA: TGTGCCACCAGTGATTTGTCCCGGGACTCGCAAGAGACCCAGTACTTC. It codes for CATSDLSRDSQETQYF.

The chain couples TRBV3-1 to TRBJ2-7, with 9 bases fitting TRBD1. Germline V lookup: CDR1 LGHDT, CDR2 YNNKEL (reference sequence). This CDR3 comprises 13 residues. Trimming removed 4 bases from V and 6 bases from J; junction bases left unmatched: 4. This CDR3 reads CASSRTGAGEQYF. The CDR3 nucleotides read TGTGCCAGCAGCCGGACAGGGGCCGGCGAGCAGTACTTC.

Regarding this clonotype: A much larger clone is a single base away; this may be a read error. The missing conserved phenylalanine or tryptophan at the end of this CDR3 makes a read error likely. The rearrangement joins TRBV6-5 to TRBJ2-1; D gene uncertain. CDR3 length equals 16 residues. CDR1 is MNHEY, CDR2 SVGAGI, per germline. V lost 4 bases and J lost 9, with 22 bases in between. The CDR3 DNA sequence: TGTGCCAGCAGTTCACAGACTCCATTCCCCGGAGCTGAGCAGTTCTCC. It is translated as CASSSQTPFPGAEQFS.

The chain couples TRBV9 to TRBJ2-3; tentatively, D is TRBD2 (5 bases). Trimming removed 3 bases at V and 3 bases at J, with 17 bases between. CDR3 length equals 16 residues. Germline V gene sequence: CDR1 SGDLS, CDR2 YYNGEE. This chain's CDR3 is CASSGGSAVGTDTQYF. CDR3 DNA: TGTGCCAGCAGCGGCGGGTCAGCGGTAGGGACAGATACGCAGTATTTT.

This clonotype was seen at least ten times. The CDR3 DNA follows: TGCGCCAGCAGCTTATCAATGAGCACAGATACGCAGTATTTT. Translating gives CASSLSMSTDTQYF. The rearrangement links TRBV5-1 to TRBJ2-3; D unresolved. CDR1 is SGHRS and CDR2 is YFSETQ in the germline V gene. The CDR3 is 14 amino acids. With 2 bases removed from V and 0 bases from J, the gap between germline ends came to 7 bases.

This clonotype was recorded a few times. The chain joins TRBV27 to TRBJ1-1; D not certain. CDR3 length equals 14 residues. Germline lookup yields CDR1 MNHEY and CDR2 SMNVEV (reference sequence). The germline V and J ends were trimmed by 2 bases and 3 bases, with 10 bases remaining between them. The CDR3, as DNA: TGTGCCAGCAGTTTACTGGCAACCTACACTGAAGCTTTCTTT. Amino acid sequence: CASSLLATYTEAFF.